The rows below give T cell receptor beta chains drawn from one sample of a study of Ad26.COV2.S vaccination and SARS-CoV-2 variants. Libraries were prepared by immunoSEQ multiplex PCR; TCRdb keeps only in-frame clonotypes and omits some of them. This sample has about 480,000 clones, with 87% found just once. The specimen was peripheral blood, collected in a trial of Ad26.COV2.S vaccine versus placebo. Receptors originate from a person aged 18-60 years who received the Ad26.COV2.S COVID-19 vaccine or a placebo. Each CDR3 is given with its conserved first and last residue. The order of the fields is CDR3 DNA, CDR3 protein, J gene, D gene, V gene, clone size. The D gene is left open where the match is weak. Clone size appears in some rows only: once, few, many, or a class for an expanded clone.

TGTGCCAGCAGCACGGGAGGGACTAGCGGGTTTTTAGGGAATGAGCAGTTCTTC	CASSTGGTSGFLGNEQFF	TRBJ2-1	TRBD2	TRBV5-8	few
TGTGCCAGCAGTCCAATCACTTTGGGAGGGTGGAATGAGCAGTTCTTC	CASSPITLGGWNEQFF	TRBJ2-1	TRBD2	TRBV28	.
TGTGCCTGGATTCCCGGGACAGGGTTTTACCCATATGGCTACACCTTC	CAWIPGTGFYPYGYTF	TRBJ1-2	TRBD1	TRBV30	.
TGTGCCAGCAGCTTAAGCCAGGGTAACTATGGCTACACCTTC	CASSLSQGNYGYTF	TRBJ1-2	.	TRBV27	.
TGTGCCAGCAGTTTATACGGGGGTACGCAGTACTTC	CASSLYGGTQYF	TRBJ2-7	.	TRBV27	few
TGCGCCAGCAGCCAAGATACAAGGGAAAATCAGCCCCAGCATTTT	CASSQDTRENQPQHF	TRBJ1-5	.	TRBV4-3	.
TGTGCCAGCAGCGTAGGCGCGGGAGGGGGCGAGCAGTTCTTC	CASSVGAGGGEQFF	TRBJ2-1	TRBD2	TRBV9	.
TGCGCCAGCAGCCAAGAGCATATTGGGGGCGGGGAGCTGTTTTTT	CASSQEHIGGGELFF	TRBJ2-2	.	TRBV4-3	once
TGTGCCACCAGTGATAGGGCGAATGAGCAGTTCTTC	CATSDRANEQFF	TRBJ2-1	.	TRBV24-1	.
TGTGCCAGCAGCTATAAGGCGGGGGTTCGGGAAAAACTGTTTTTT	CASSYKAGVREKLFF	TRBJ1-4	.	TRBV7-9	.
TGTGCCAGCAGTCGGGTTTTTGGTGGGGCCAACGTCCTGACTTTC	CASSRVFGGANVLTF	TRBJ2-6	.	TRBV27	.
TGTGCCAGCAGTGTATCTATGGACACTGAAGCTTTCTTT	CASSVSMDTEAFF	TRBJ1-1	.	TRBV2	.
TGTGCCAGCAGCCGTCCCAACGGGACGAATAATTCACCCCTCCACTTT	CASSRPNGTNNSPLHF	TRBJ1-6	.	TRBV7-9	.
TGTGCCAGCAGCTTAGGACGGGGGAATGAGCAGTTCTTC	CASSLGRGNEQFF	TRBJ2-1	.	TRBV11-3	.
TGTGCCACCAGTGAACGAACAGGCCTCGGGAATGAAAAACTGTTTTTT	CATSERTGLGNEKLFF	TRBJ1-4	.	TRBV24-1	once
TGCAGCGTTGAGGTTAACTATGGCTACACCTTC	CSVEVNYGYTF	TRBJ1-2	.	TRBV29-1	few
TGTGCCAGCAGCCAGGTGGACAGGGACACTGAAGCTTTCTTT	CASSQVDRDTEAFF	TRBJ1-1	TRBD1	TRBV4-2	.
TGTGCCAGCAGTACCCAAGAGACCCAGTACTTC	CASSTQETQYF	TRBJ2-5	.	TRBV12-3/TRBV12-4	.